This T cell receptor (beta chain) is from a study of T cell responses to AZD1222 COVID-19 vaccine. The CDR3 totals 13 residues. Looked up from germline, CDR1 is SGHNT and CDR2 is YENEEA. Trimming removed 2 bases from V and 2 bases from J, with 6 bases in between. On this clone itself: Its antigen is not identified.

Findings and caveats of the study: Only 5 to 7 AZD1222 recipients were seropositive at baseline.

Sequencing used immunoSEQ multiplex PCR; TCRdb keeps in-frame clones, though not all of them. The sample holds some 100,000 clones; about 90% are singletons and the top ten take approximately 15%. The chain uses TRBV11-3 and TRBJ1-2; no clear D. The specimen comprised peripheral blood, sampled on day 0 of AZD1222 vaccination. The receptor was derived from an adult in good health. For the CDR3, the DNA is TGTGCCAGCAGCTTAAACGGAAACTATGGCTACACCTTC. It translates to CASSLNGNYGYTF.